This T cell receptor (beta chain) is from a study of blood T cells in healthy people across ages. About the study: Every two T cells gave about one barcoded beta molecule via template switching. Notes on the study in general: Diversity figures based on one million T cells were deemed too low.

This CDR3 contains 14 residues. The germline CDR1 and CDR2 sequences are MNHNS and SASEGT. The J segment lost 1 base and the V segment lost 7 bases, leaving 5 bases of the junction unmatched. Remarks on this clonotype: The antigen remains unidentified. Since a much larger clone is just one base distant, this may be a read error.

Through a sample-barcoded 5' primer and a J-beta primer mix, a second PCR was run for roughly 6 to 11 cycles. Every sample produced at least 3 million CDR3-containing paired-end reads. TCRdb reprocessed the 5' RACE reads with MiXCR, giving one entry per CDR3 protein. The table has 650,000 to 700,000 distinct CDR3 sequences, more than 45% seen once. The clonotype comes from a woman of 80 years or more in good health. The rearrangement joins TRBV6-1 to TRBJ2-3, with 7 bases lining up with TRBD1. The sequenced sample consisted of blood. The DNA for the CDR3 is TGTGCCAGCAACACCGGGACAGGCACAGATACGCAGTATTTT. This translates into CASNTGTGTDTQYF.